The 26 T cell receptor beta chains listed next were all sequenced from one sample in a study of OX40 agonist ivuxolimab in advanced cancers. Profiling relied on immunoSEQ multiplex PCR, and the TCRdb table lists in-frame clones only, not all of them. Of approximately 60,000 clones in the sample, roughly 80% were seen once. The input for sequencing was CD4+ or CD8+ T cells sorted from blood, taken in a trial of the OX40 agonist ivuxolimab. The receptors come from an adult with an advanced solid tumor such as melanoma, head and neck, liver or kidney cancer.

The rearrangement joins TRBV27 to TRBJ1-4; TRBD1 agrees at 12 bases. V lost 6 bases, J lost 7 bases, and 12 bases stayed unmatched. The germline CDR1 and CDR2 sequences are MNHEY and SMNVEV (reference sequence). This CDR3 contains 17 residues. In DNA form, the CDR3 reads TGTGCCAGCAGGGCACCGGGACAGGGGGCAGGGGTTGAAAAACTGTTTTTT. This codes for CASRAPGQGAGVEKLFF.

This clone was observed a handful of times. The chain couples TRBV9 to TRBJ1-2, with a weak D call TRBD1 (6 bases). Germline-derived CDR1 and CDR2 are SGDLS and YYNGEE. With 4 bases removed from V and 3 bases from J, the gap between germline ends came to 16 bases. This CDR3 contains 15 residues. The CDR3 sequence: CASSPLGGADYGYTF. CDR3 coding DNA: TGTGCCAGCAGCCCCCTTGGGGGGGCAGACTATGGCTACACCTTC.

V usage is TRBV9 and J usage is TRBJ2-2; TRBD2 might be the D (6 bases). The ends were cut back, 2 bases at V and 5 bases at J, with 10 bases in the middle. The CDR3 is 14 residues long. The V gene's germline CDR1 is SGDLS and CDR2 YYNGEE. As DNA, the CDR3 is TGTGCCAGCAGCGTGGAGGGTAGGACCGGGGAGCTGTTTTTT. As protein: CASSVEGRTGELFF.

This clone has more than one count but fewer than ten. J is TRBJ2-5 and V is TRBV7-8, with TRBD1 identical over 7 bases. Per germline, CDR1 SGHVS and CDR2 FQNEAQ. The CDR3 is 15 amino acids. V was clipped by 2 bases and J by 2 bases; unmatched bases: 5. The CDR3 is CASSLLNRGQETQYF. The CDR3 DNA follows: TGTGCCAGCAGCTTACTAAACAGGGGTCAAGAGACCCAGTACTTC. Drawing the rest from reference TRBV7-8 and TRBJ2-5, the complete variable domain is GAGVSQSPRYKVAKRGQDVALRCDPISGHVSLFWYQQALGQGPEFLTYFQNEAQLDKSGLPSDRFFAERPEGSVSTLKIQRTQQEDSAVYLCASSLLNRGQETQYFGPGTRLLVL.

This sequence joins TRBV7-9 and TRBJ1-2; D unclear. The V end lost 3 bases, the J end lost 7 bases, and 12 bases lay between the germline ends. CDR1 and CDR2 from the germline V gene are SEHNR and FQNEAQ (reference sequence). CDR3 size: 13 residues. CDR3 sequence: CASSFEGKGGYTF. The CDR3 DNA follows: TGTGCCAGCAGCTTCGAGGGAAAAGGTGGCTACACCTTC.

The gene calls are TRBV27 and TRBJ2-5, with 9 bases aligning to TRBD1. CDR3 length: 16 residues. Losses at the gene ends were 4 bases for V and 3 bases for J; bases not matched to a gene: 9. CDR1 MNHEY and CDR2 SMNVEV come from the germline V gene (reference sequence). This chain's CDR3 is CASSSHSDRGEETQYF. DNA of the CDR3: TGTGCCAGCAGTTCCCACTCGGACAGGGGAGAAGAGACCCAGTACTTC.

The V and J genes are TRBV25-1 and TRBJ1-1, with no clear D. Trimming took off 5 bases at V and 1 base at J, with 8 bases between the two ends. CDR1 is MGHDK and CDR2 is SYGVNS in the germline V gene. The CDR3 has 13 residues. CDR3 in amino acids: CASSWMENTEAFF. CDR3 DNA: TGTGCCAGCAGTTGGATGGAGAACACTGAAGCTTTCTTT.

The chain is built from TRBV9 and TRBJ1-6; the D gene is possibly TRBD1 (5 bases). CDR1 is SGDLS and CDR2 is YYNGEE in the germline V gene. Between the trimmed V and J ends, which lost 0 bases and 7 bases, there was a span of 14 bases. The CDR3 length is 16 residues. The CDR3 reads CASSVVGGIGNSPLHF. In DNA, the CDR3 is TGTGCCAGCAGCGTAGTCGGGGGGATAGGGAATTCACCCCTCCACTTT.

The chain links TRBV15 to TRBJ2-7; 8 bases are shared with TRBD2. V dropped 6 bases and J dropped 2; count of bases not matched to a gene: 12. The length of the CDR3 is 16 residues. Germline V gene sequence: CDR1 LNHNV, CDR2 YYDKDF (reference sequence). The DNA of the CDR3 is TGTGCCACCAGTCAGACATCTCGGGGGGGAACCTACGAGCAGTACTTC. This gives the protein CATSQTSRGGTYEQYF.

The rearrangement uses TRBV2 and TRBJ1-2; 9 nucleotides agree with TRBD1. The ends lost 6 bases at V and 1 base at J; junction bases unmatched: 9. CDR1 and CDR2 (germline): SNHLY, FYNNEI. The CDR3 loop spans 16 amino acids. This CDR3 is CASRRTGGGLNYGYTF. In DNA form, the CDR3 reads TGTGCCAGCAGACGAACAGGGGGCGGACTTAACTATGGCTACACCTTC.

The gene calls are TRBV6-5 and TRBJ1-2; tentative D call: TRBD1 (5 bases). The CDR3 is made up of 15 amino acids. Germline CDR1 reads MNHEY; CDR2 reads SVGAGI. Trimming took 4 bases from V and 4 from J, leaving 16 bases between them. The CDR3 sequence: CASSSFAAQGYGYTF. CDR3 nucleotide sequence: TGTGCCAGCAGTTCTTTCGCAGCCCAGGGCTATGGCTACACCTTC.

The chain carries TRBV7-2 and TRBJ2-5; possible D gene TRBD1, 6 bases. The J call may not be correct, given that the DNA end is closer to TRBJ2-7. CDR3 length: 12 amino acids. Germline lookup yields CDR1 SGHTA and CDR2 FQGNSA. DNA for the CDR3: TGTGCCAGCAGCTTGACAGGCTACGAGCAGTACTTC. Its translation: CASSLTGYEQYF.

To note about this clone: The sample carries other DNA sequences with the same CDR3. This chain joins TRBV28 and TRBJ1-5; D is perhaps TRBD1 (6 bases). The V gene's germline CDR1 is MDHEN and CDR2 SYDVKM. The CDR3 has 14 amino acids. V shed 7 bases and J shed 7 bases, with 17 bases lying between them. The CDR3 here is CASTSEWGAQPQHF. As DNA, the CDR3 is TGTGCCAGCACCTCGGAGTGGGGGGCACAGCCCCAGCATTTT.

The chain uses TRBV7-9 and TRBJ2-5, with 10 bases identical to TRBD1. The length of the CDR3 is 17 residues. Germline CDR1 and CDR2: SEHNR and FQNEAQ (reference sequence). The trim removed 3 bases at V and 5 bases at J, leaving 12 bases unmatched. In nucleotides, the CDR3 is TGTGCCAGCAGCTTGAGCCGGACAGGGGGATTCACTGAGACCCAGTACTTC. Residues: CASSLSRTGGFTETQYF.

The chain has TRBV5-1 and TRBJ1-4, with a possible D match to TRBD1 (6 bases). The germline V and J ends were trimmed by 3 bases and 8 bases, with 14 bases remaining between them. This CDR3 region has 14 residues. Germline assignment: CDR1 SGHRS and CDR2 YFSETQ. The CDR3 reads CASSSHGGGEKLFF. The CDR3 DNA reads as TGCGCCAGCAGCTCCCATGGGGGCGGGGAAAAACTGTTTTTT.

This clone has a handful of counts. The J gene is TRBJ2-5, the V gene TRBV27; D uncertain. The CDR3 is 13 amino acids. Germline V gives CDR1 MNHEY, CDR2 SMNVEV (reference sequence). The V and J ends lost 5 bases and 1 base respectively, with 8 bases between them. The CDR3 coding sequence is TGTGCCAGCAGTCAGAGGCTCCAAGAGACCCAGTACTTC. It codes for CASSQRLQETQYF.

The V gene is TRBV5-1, the J gene TRBJ1-6, with TRBD1 as a possible D gene (6 bases). V shed 3 bases and J shed 9 bases, with 16 bases lying between them. The CDR3 loop spans 15 amino acids. In germline, CDR1 is SGHRS, CDR2 YFSETQ. For the CDR3, the DNA is TGCGCCAGCAGCTCCCAGGGGTCGGGGAGTTCACCCCTCCACTTT. Translating gives CASSSQGSGSSPLHF.

CDR3 DNA sequence: TGCGCCAGCAAGGGGGATCGCACTGGTGAAGCTTTCTTT. It encodes CASKGDRTGEAFF. The rearrangement joins TRBV10-2 to TRBJ1-1; TRBD1 might be the D (6 bases). The CDR3 totals 13 residues. Germline CDR1 is WSHSY and CDR2 is SAAADI. The V end was cut by 7 bases, the J end by 7 bases, with 16 bases between.

The chain couples TRBV2 to TRBJ2-1; D not resolved. CDR3 length: 16 residues. Between the trimmed V and J ends, which lost 6 bases and 2 bases, there was a span of 17 bases. Germline values: CDR1 SNHLY, CDR2 FYNNEI. The CDR3 reads CASRGLGAMAYNEQFF. The DNA for the CDR3 is TGTGCCAGCAGAGGCCTAGGAGCTATGGCCTACAATGAGCAGTTCTTC.

The V and J genes are TRBV23-1 and TRBJ2-7; D gene uncertain. TRBV23-1 is filed as an ORF, its function uncertain. The CDR3 runs 18 residues. The V gene lost 0 bases and the J gene lost 2 bases, with 20 bases spanning the gap. In DNA, the CDR3 is TGCGCCAGCAGTCAATCGAAGATGGAAACCATTTGTACCTACGAGCAGTACTTC. This sequence encodes CASSQSKMETICTYEQYF.

The genes are TRBV15 and TRBJ2-3, with a weak D call TRBD2 (5 bases). Trimming took 0 bases from V and 2 from J, leaving 12 bases between them. CDR3 length equals 16 residues. Looked up from germline, CDR1 is LNHNV and CDR2 is YYDKDF (reference sequence). CDR3 DNA sequence: TGTGCCACCAGCAGAGATCGAGGCGGGTACACAGATACGCAGTATTTT. This sequence encodes CATSRDRGGYTDTQYF.

The V gene is TRBV2, the J gene TRBJ2-6; D might be TRBD1 (6 bases). The CDR3 is 15 amino acids. The V gene's germline CDR1 is SNHLY and CDR2 FYNNEI. V dropped 6 bases and J dropped 0 bases, with 9 bases sitting between them. CDR3 in DNA: TGTGCCAGCAGAGGACAGAGCTCTGGGGCCAACGTCCTGACTTTC. Residues: CASRGQSSGANVLTF.

V and J are TRBV19 and TRBJ2-2; 8 positions agree with TRBD1. J gave up 5 bases and V 2 bases, and 1 base lay outside the gene matches. The CDR3 extends over 14 amino acids. CDR1 and CDR2 (germline): LNHDA, SQIVND (reference sequence). The CDR3 reads CASSITGGTGELFF. Here the CDR3 DNA reads TGTGCCAGTAGTATAACAGGGGGGACCGGGGAGCTGTTTTTT.

The sample holds one count of this clone. This chain joins TRBV18 and TRBJ1-2; the D gene is possibly TRBD1 (5 bases). Germline CDR1 and CDR2: KGHSH and LQKENI. The V gene lost 5 bases and the J gene lost 2 bases, with 12 bases spanning the gap. The CDR3 covers 14 residues. The CDR3 spells CASSTNSGNYGYTF. The CDR3 coding sequence is TGTGCCAGCTCAACAAATTCAGGGAACTATGGCTACACCTTC.

The chain recombines TRBV4-2 with TRBJ2-3; the D is unclear. Germline V CDR1 and CDR2: LGHNA, YNFKEQ. V shed 0 bases and J shed 7 bases, with 14 bases lying between them. The CDR3 consists of 15 residues. CDR3 loop: CASSQERAASNTQYF. The CDR3 DNA reads as TGTGCCAGCAGCCAAGAACGGGCGGCGTCGAATACGCAGTATTTT.

The V call is TRBV6-1, the J call TRBJ2-6; maybe TRBD2 (6 bases). Per the germline V gene, CDR1 is MNHNS and CDR2 is SASEGT. Trimming left V 7 bases short and J 2 bases short, with 12 bases between. CDR3 length: 15 residues. The CDR3 sequence: CASTGGTAGANVLTF. Here the CDR3 DNA reads TGTGCCAGCACCGGAGGGACGGCTGGGGCCAACGTCCTGACTTTC.